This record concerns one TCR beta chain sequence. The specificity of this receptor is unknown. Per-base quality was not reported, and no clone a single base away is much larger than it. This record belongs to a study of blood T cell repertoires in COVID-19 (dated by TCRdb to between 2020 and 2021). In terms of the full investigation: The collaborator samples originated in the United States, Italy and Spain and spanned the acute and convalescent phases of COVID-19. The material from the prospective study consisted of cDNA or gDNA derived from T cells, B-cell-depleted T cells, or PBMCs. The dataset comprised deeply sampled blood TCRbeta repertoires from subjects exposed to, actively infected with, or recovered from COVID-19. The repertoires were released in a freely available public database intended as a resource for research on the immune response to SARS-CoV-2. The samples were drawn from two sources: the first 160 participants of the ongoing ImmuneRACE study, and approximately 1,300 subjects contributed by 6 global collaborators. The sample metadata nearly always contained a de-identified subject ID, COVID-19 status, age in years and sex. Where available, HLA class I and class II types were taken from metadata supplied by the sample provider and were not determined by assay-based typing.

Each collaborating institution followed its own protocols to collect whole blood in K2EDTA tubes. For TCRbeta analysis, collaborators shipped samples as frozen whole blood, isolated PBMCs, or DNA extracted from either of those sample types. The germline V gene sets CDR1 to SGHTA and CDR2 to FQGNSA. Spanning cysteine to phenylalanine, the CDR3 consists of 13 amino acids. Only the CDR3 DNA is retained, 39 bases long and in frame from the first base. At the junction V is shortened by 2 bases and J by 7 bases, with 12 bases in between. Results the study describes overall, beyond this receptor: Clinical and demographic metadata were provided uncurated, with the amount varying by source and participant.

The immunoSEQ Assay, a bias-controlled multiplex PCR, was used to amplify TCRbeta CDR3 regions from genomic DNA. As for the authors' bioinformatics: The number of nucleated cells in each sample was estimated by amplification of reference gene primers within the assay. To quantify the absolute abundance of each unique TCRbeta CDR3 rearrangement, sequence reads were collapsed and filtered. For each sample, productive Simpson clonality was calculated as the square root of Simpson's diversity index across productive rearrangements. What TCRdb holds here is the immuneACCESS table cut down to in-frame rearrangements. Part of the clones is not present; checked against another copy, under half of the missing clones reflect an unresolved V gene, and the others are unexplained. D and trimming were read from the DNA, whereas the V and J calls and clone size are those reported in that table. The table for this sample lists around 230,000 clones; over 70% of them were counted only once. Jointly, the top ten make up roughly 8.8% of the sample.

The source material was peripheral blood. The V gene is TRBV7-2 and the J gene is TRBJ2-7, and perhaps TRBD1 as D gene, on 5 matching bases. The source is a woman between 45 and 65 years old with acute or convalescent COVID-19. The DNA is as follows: TGTGCCAGCAGCTTAAGCCAACAGGATGAGCAGTACTTC. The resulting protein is CASSLSQQDEQYF.